This T cell receptor (beta chain) is drawn from a study of brain T cells in children with intractable seizures. Profiling relied on immunoSEQ multiplex PCR, and the TCRdb table lists in-frame clones only, not all of them. The profile covers approximately 40,000 clones, with around nine tenths appearing a single time and roughly 6.5% taken by the ten largest. V shed 2 bases and J shed 1 base, with 9 bases lying between them. The V gene's germline CDR1 is MNHEY and CDR2 SVGAGI. The CDR3 sequence is 15 residues long. As to this clone: Its antigen is not known.

Whole-study results and caveats: Pre- and post-surgery blood differed in depth, so pre-surgery absences may be undersampling. Only CDR3 sequence similarity suggested viral specificity, without known HCMV serostatus.

Sequencing was limited to surgery cases with top T cell transcript signatures in brain tissue. Pre-surgery treatment included at least one anti-epileptic drug. The receptor's source is a girl aged 2 to 10 with tuberous sclerosis and intractable seizures. The chain joins TRBV6-5 to TRBJ1-5, with D possibly matching TRBD1 (5 bases). Sequenced material: peripheral blood, taken at surgery. DNA for the CDR3: TGTGCCAGCAGTTACGGCAAGGGGAGCAATCAGCCCCAGCATTTT. It encodes CASSYGKGSNQPQHF.